The source of this T cell receptor (beta chain) is a study of response to subunit inactivated influenza vaccine. Study-wide findings and caveats: Few additional T cells are recruited per seasonal influenza vaccination, authors suggested.

V was pared by 0 bases and J by 6 bases, with 6 bases between. This CDR3 is 13 amino acids long. Germline V gives CDR1 SGHAT, CDR2 FQNNGV. Comments on this clonotype: Its antigen remains unidentified.

TCRdb ran MiXCR on the RT-PCR reads and lists one entry per CDR3 protein. This table holds around 530,000 distinct CDR3 sequences, 12% found once. The TCR comes from a man in his fifties who received an inactivated influenza vaccine. The rearrangement uses TRBV11-2 and TRBJ1-3, with D unclear. The specimen was PBMCs from blood, collected on the day of vaccination. The CDR3 sequence: CASSLDRQNTIYF. Here the CDR3 DNA reads TGTGCCAGCAGCTTAGACAGGCAAAACACCATATATTTT.